The entry that follows covers one TCR beta chain sequence. Authors' processing steps: It was from reference gene primer amplification that nucleated cell counts were estimated. Sequencing used immunoSEQ multiplex PCR; TCRdb keeps in-frame clones, though not all of them. The V and J calls and the clone size are those of that table, but D and trimming were determined from the DNA. The profile shows 65,000 to 95,000 clones, 70% to 90% of them singletons. The CDR3 runs 15 residues. V lost 3 bases to trimming and J lost 1 base; unmatched junction nucleotides: 2. The germline V gene has CDR1 SGHAT and CDR2 FQNNGV. The data originate from a study of blood T cell repertoires in COVID-19. Study information: Sites across the United States, Italy and Spain contributed samples from acute and convalescent COVID-19. PBMCs, B-cell-depleted T cells, or T cells provided the cDNA or gDNA that made up the material.

This sequence joins TRBV11-2 and TRBJ2-3; 9 bases match TRBD2. This receptor was taken from a man in his 70s with active or convalescent COVID-19. Sequencing was done on a sample of peripheral blood. CDR3 nucleotide sequence: TGTGCCAGCAGCTTTGCGGGGGGGCGCACAGATACGCAGTATTTT. Residues: CASSFAGGRTDTQYF.